This T cell receptor beta chain was observed in a study of T cells in localized non-small cell lung cancer. General study findings and limits: Within adjacent lung there appeared a median around 60 of the top 100 tumor clones. One tumor region alone was sequenced, and heterogeneity therefore remains possible. Uninvolved adjacent lung showed peak T cell clonality, exceeding tumor. Increased T cell density in blood showed an association with longer overall survival.

The J segment lost 5 bases and the V segment lost 1 base, leaving 0 bases of the junction unmatched. Germline V gene lookup returns CDR1 SGHRS and CDR2 YFSETQ. The CDR3 consists of 14 residues. TCRdb's copy holds only in-frame clones and misses some; the assay was immunoSEQ multiplex PCR. The sample yields about 72,000 clones, 80% to 90% seen once. Comments on this clone: Its specificity is unknown.

Here the sequenced sample was peripheral blood, taken before any cancer treatment. This chain joins TRBV5-1 and TRBJ2-2, with 9 nucleotides matching TRBD2. This TCR came from a female donor aged 60 or older with stage I lung adenocarcinoma. DNA of the CDR3: TGCGCCAGCAGCTTGACTAGCGGGACCGGGGAGCTGTTTTTT. Translated: CASSLTSGTGELFF. The entire variable domain, with the rest obtained from reference TRBV5-1 and TRBJ2-2, is as follows: KAGVTQTPRYLIKTRGQQVTLSCSPISGHRSVSWYQQTPGQGLQFLFEYFSETQRNKGNFPGRFSGRQFSNSRSEMNVSTLELGDSALYLCASSLTSGTGELFFGEGSRLTVL.